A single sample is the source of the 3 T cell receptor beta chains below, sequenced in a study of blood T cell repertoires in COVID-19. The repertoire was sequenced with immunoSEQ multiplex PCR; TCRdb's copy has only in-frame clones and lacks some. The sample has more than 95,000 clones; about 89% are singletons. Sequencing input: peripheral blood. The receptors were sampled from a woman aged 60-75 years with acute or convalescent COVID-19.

The CDR3 region is CASRLGTVEQYF. CDR3 sequence (DNA): TGTGCCAGCCGCCTCGGGACAGTCGAGCAGTACTTC. The chain links TRBV28 to TRBJ2-7, with 7 bases lining up with TRBD1. This CDR3 has 12 amino acids. V lost 8 bases, J lost 6 bases, and 7 bases stayed unmatched. Looked up from germline, CDR1 is MDHEN and CDR2 is SYDVKM.

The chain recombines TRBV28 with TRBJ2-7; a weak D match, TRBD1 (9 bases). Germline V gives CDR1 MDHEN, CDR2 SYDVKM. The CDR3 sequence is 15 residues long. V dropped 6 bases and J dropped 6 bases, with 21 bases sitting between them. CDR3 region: CASSSGGTGSREQYF. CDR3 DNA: TGTGCCAGCAGCTCGGGGGGGACAGGGAGCCGCGAGCAGTACTTC.

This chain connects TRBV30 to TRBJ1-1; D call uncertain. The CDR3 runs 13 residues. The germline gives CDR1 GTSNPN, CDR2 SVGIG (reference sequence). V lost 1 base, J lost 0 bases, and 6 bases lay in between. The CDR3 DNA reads TGTGCCTGGAGTGAGACACTGAACACTGAAGCTTTCTTT. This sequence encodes CAWSETLNTEAFF.